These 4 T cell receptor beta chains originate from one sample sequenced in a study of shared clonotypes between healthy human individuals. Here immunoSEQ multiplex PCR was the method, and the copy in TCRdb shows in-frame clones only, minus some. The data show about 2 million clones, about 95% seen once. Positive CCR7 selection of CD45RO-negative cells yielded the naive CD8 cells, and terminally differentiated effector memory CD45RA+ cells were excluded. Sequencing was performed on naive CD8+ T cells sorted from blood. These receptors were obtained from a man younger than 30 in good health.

This CDR3 reads CASSYSGQGNAYTF. The DNA for the CDR3 is TGTGCCAGCAGTTACTCGGGACAGGGAAACGCCTACACCTTC. V usage is TRBV6-5 and J usage is TRBJ1-2; 9 bases match TRBD1. J gave up 10 bases and V 0 bases, and 6 bases lay outside the gene matches. CDR1 and CDR2 (germline): MNHEY, SVGAGI. This CDR3 has 14 residues.

The CDR3 loop is CAWSGDRGAYEQYF. The CDR3 bases are TGTGCCTGGAGTGGGGACAGGGGGGCCTACGAGCAGTACTTC. The chain employs TRBV30 and TRBJ2-7; 11 bases fit TRBD1. The CDR3 has 14 residues. The germline V gene encodes CDR1 GTSNPN and CDR2 SVGIG (reference sequence). The V gene end was trimmed by 1 base and the J gene end by 2 bases; junction bases not matched to a gene: 1.

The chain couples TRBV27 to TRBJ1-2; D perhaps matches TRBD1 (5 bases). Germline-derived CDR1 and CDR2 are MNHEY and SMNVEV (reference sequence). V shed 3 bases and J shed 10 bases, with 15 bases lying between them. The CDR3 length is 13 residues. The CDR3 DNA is TGTGCCAGCAGTTTGCTCAGGTCGGGGGACTACACCTTC. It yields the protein CASSLLRSGDYTF.

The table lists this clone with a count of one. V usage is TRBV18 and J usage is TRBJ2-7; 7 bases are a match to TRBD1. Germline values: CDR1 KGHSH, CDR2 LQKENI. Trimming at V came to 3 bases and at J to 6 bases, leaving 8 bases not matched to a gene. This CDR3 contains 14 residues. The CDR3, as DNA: TGTGCCAGCTCACCCCCCGGGGACAGTCTCGAGCAGTACTTC. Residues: CASSPPGDSLEQYF.